The 13 T cell receptor beta chains in this list originate from one sample, sequenced in a study of cytomegalovirus exposure and HLA in healthy donors. Primers: 60 Vbeta forward and 13 Jbeta reverse. Measured with immunoSEQ multiplex PCR; TCRdb has only the in-frame clones, and not every one. Among 85,000 to 120,000 clones, 70% to 80% were seen once, and the ten largest hold roughly 2.8%. Specimen: PBMCs. The receptor set was obtained from a female donor in good health and CMV-seronegative.

This chain joins TRBV18 and TRBJ2-6, with D unclear. The CDR3 runs to 18 residues. Per germline, CDR1 KGHSH and CDR2 LQKENI. Trimming removed 3 bases at V and 0 bases at J, with 15 bases between. The CDR3 bases are TGTGCCAGCTCACCTCTCACAAACGTTAACTCTGGGGCCAACGTCCTGACTTTC. It yields the protein CASSPLTNVNSGANVLTF.

This rearrangement joins TRBV25-1 to TRBJ2-5; D is possibly TRBD1 (7 bases). The CDR3 is made up of 14 amino acids. Germline V CDR1 and CDR2: MGHDK, SYGVNS. Trimming left V 3 bases short and J 5 bases short, with 13 bases between. The CDR3 sequence is CASSEEGAGETQYF. The CDR3 nucleotides are TGTGCCAGCAGTGAGGAGGGGGCTGGGGAGACCCAGTACTTC. Full variable domain (remainder filled in from reference TRBV25-1 and TRBJ2-5): EADIYQTPRYLVIGTGKKITLECSQTMGHDKMYWYQQDPGMELHLIHYSYGVNSTEKGDLSSESTVSRIRTEHFPLTLESARPSHTSQYLCASSEEGAGETQYFGPGTRLLVL.

The CDR3 DNA follows: TGTGCCAGCAGCCTTAGGACTAGCGGGAGTAAGGATGAGCAGTTCTTC. This codes for CASSLRTSGSKDEQFF. The chain uses TRBV7-8 and TRBJ2-1; 13 nucleotides line up with TRBD2. The CDR3 contains 16 residues. Germline CDR1 is SGHVS and CDR2 is FQNEAQ. V lost 5 bases to trimming and J lost 8 bases; unmatched junction nucleotides: 9.

The chain combines TRBV16 with TRBJ2-7, with TRBD1 matching 7 bases. Per the germline V gene, CDR1 is KGHSY and CDR2 is FQNENV. This CDR3 is 14 amino acids long. The ends lost 1 base at V and 2 bases at J; junction bases unmatched: 2. CDR3 sequence: CASSQFGTAYEQYF. The CDR3 DNA reads as TGTGCCAGCAGCCAATTTGGGACAGCCTACGAGCAGTACTTC.

The chain uses TRBV19 and TRBJ1-1, with D unclear. Germline lookup yields CDR1 LNHDA and CDR2 SQIVND (reference sequence). CDR3 length equals 11 residues. The germline V and J ends were trimmed by 1 base and 10 bases, with 7 bases remaining between them. The CDR3 region has the DNA TGTGCCAGTAGTATAGGCGAGGTAGCTTTCTTT. Protein sequence: CASSIGEVAFF. The variable domain in full, with the rest retrieved from reference TRBV19 and TRBJ1-1, is DGGITQSPKYLFRKEGQNVTLSCEQNLNHDAMYWYRQDPGQGLRLIYYSQIVNDFQKGDIAEGYSVSREKKESFPLTVTSAQKNPTAFYLCASSIGEVAFFGQGTRLTVV.

The chain couples TRBV4-3 to TRBJ2-7, with 7 bases matching TRBD2. The CDR3 has 16 amino acids. Germline CDR1 is LGHNA and CDR2 is YSLEER. Trimming removed 1 base from V and 3 bases from J; junction bases left unmatched: 9. The DNA for the CDR3 is TGCGCCAGCAGCCAAGCCCGCGGGGGAAGAGTCTACGAGCAGTACTTC. It yields the protein CASSQARGGRVYEQYF.

Written as DNA, the CDR3 is TGTGCCAGCAGCCAAGGGTCCGGCAATGAGCAGTTCTTC. The encoded protein is CASSQGSGNEQFF. This chain connects TRBV4-2 to TRBJ2-1; D not certain. V was shortened by 1 base and J by 6 bases, with 7 bases between the two germline ends. In germline, CDR1 is LGHNA, CDR2 YNFKEQ. The CDR3 extends over 13 amino acids.

The chain joins TRBV13 to TRBJ2-5, with TRBD2 matching 8 bases. The CDR3 has 16 amino acids. CDR1 PRHDT and CDR2 FYEKMQ come from the germline V gene (reference sequence). V was pared by 5 bases and J by 0 bases, with 8 bases of the junction left unmatched. CDR3 in amino acids: CASSDAGLEYQETQYF. DNA of the CDR3: TGTGCCAGCAGCGACGCGGGACTAGAGTACCAAGAGACCCAGTACTTC. The whole variable domain, remainder taken from reference TRBV13 and TRBJ2-5, is AAGVIQSPRHLIKEKRETATLKCYPIPRHDTVYWYQQGPGQDPQFLISFYEKMQSDKGSIPDRFSAQQFSDYHSELNMSSLELGDSALYFCASSDAGLEYQETQYFGPGTRLLVL.

This clone was detected only once. V and J are TRBV28 and TRBJ1-1; no definite D call. Germline V gives CDR1 MDHEN, CDR2 SYDVKM. This CDR3 is 14 amino acids long. V was pared by 3 bases and J by 1 base, with 9 bases between. CDR3 residues: CASSFQTANTEAFF. The CDR3 nucleotides read TGTGCCAGCAGTTTTCAAACAGCGAACACTGAAGCTTTCTTT.

J is TRBJ1-2 and V is TRBV2; D perhaps matches TRBD1 (5 bases). Per the germline V gene, CDR1 is SNHLY and CDR2 is FYNNEI. CDR3 length: 13 amino acids. The ends were cut back, 7 bases at V and 1 base at J, with 10 bases in the middle. The CDR3, as DNA: TGTGCCAGCAACAGACAGAATAACTATGGCTACACCTTC. Protein sequence: CASNRQNNYGYTF.

The V gene is TRBV11-2, the J gene TRBJ1-4; D is perhaps TRBD1 (5 bases). The CDR3 extends over 12 amino acids. Germline V gene sequence: CDR1 SGHAT, CDR2 FQNNGV. V lost 6 bases and J lost 8, with 10 bases in between. The CDR3: CASSPQEEKLFF. Here the CDR3 DNA reads TGTGCCAGCAGTCCACAGGAGGAAAAACTGTTTTTT. Filled out from reference TRBV11-2 and TRBJ1-4, the complete variable domain reads EAGVAQSPRYKIIEKRQSVAFWCNPISGHATLYWYQQILGQGPKLLIQFQNNGVVDDSQLPKDRFSAERLKGVDSTLKIQPAKLEDSAVYLCASSPQEEKLFFGSGTQLSVL.

CDR3 sequence reads: CASSSQGSFYGYTF. Here the CDR3 DNA reads TGTGCCAGCAGCTCTCAGGGTTCCTTCTATGGCTACACCTTC. V is TRBV7-9 and J is TRBJ1-2, with D tentatively TRBD1 (5 bases). The CDR3 length is 14 residues. Germline loops: CDR1 SEHNR, CDR2 FQNEAQ (reference sequence). Trimming left V 4 bases short and J 4 bases short, with 13 bases between. The full variable domain, with the rest looked up from reference TRBV7-9 and TRBJ1-2, is DTGVSQNPRHKITKRGQNVTFRCDPISEHNRLYWYRQTLGQGPEFLTYFQNEAQLEKSRLLSDRFSAERPKGSFSTLEIQRTEQGDSAMYLCASSSQGSFYGYTFGSGTRLTVV.

A single count supports this clone. CDR3 bases: TGTGCCAGCAGCTTAACCCCGAATAGCGGGAGGGGGGGAACCCAGTACTTC. Protein: CASSLTPNSGRGGTQYF. The chain carries TRBV7-3 and TRBJ2-5; 11 bases match TRBD2. The CDR3 is 17 residues long. Trimming cost V 0 bases and J 8 bases; bases outside gene matches: 11. Germline loops: CDR1 SGHTA, CDR2 FQGTGA.